Below, one T cell receptor beta chain is given with its context. Its antigen is not identified. Sequenced by immunoSEQ multiplex PCR; TCRdb stores in-frame clones only, minus some. Of roughly 78,000 clones detected, around 90% appear once; the ten largest clones hold around 3.3%. The CDR3 loop spans 15 amino acids. V was trimmed by 5 bases and J by 0 bases, leaving 11 bases between them. Germline V CDR1 and CDR2: SNHLY, FYNNEI. No infections or other immune events were documented during collection. The record originates from a study of identifying expanded T cells in peripheral blood. Overall study findings and caveats: Across healthy donors, higher total template counts meant significantly greater approximately two-week count variance.

This receptor was identified in a person aged 18 to 75 in good health. Input material: blood. V usage is TRBV2 and J usage is TRBJ1-5, with D possibly being TRBD1 (5 bases). The CDR3 coding sequence is TGTGCCAGCAGTAGCCAGGGTAATAGCAATCAGCCCCAGCATTTT. Encoded protein: CASSSQGNSNQPQHF.